Included here is one T cell receptor (beta chain) sequence, with context. From the germline J gene comes the end of the CDR3, since the read stops 3 residues before it. Profiled with immunoSEQ multiplex PCR; TCRdb holds only in-frame clones, not every one. The sample totals 25,000 to 35,000 clones. Mixed chimerism was transient after nonmyeloablative marrow transplants from related graft donors. This sample was included in a study of Tregs in tolerant kidney transplant recipients. Trimming took 6 bases from V and 4 from J; bases not matched to a gene: 4. This CDR3 contains 13 residues. Germline values: CDR1 LNHDA, CDR2 SQIVND (reference sequence).

The clonotype originates from a human patient who received a combined kidney and bone marrow transplant. Some T cells may possibly be graft donor cells. Sequenced here: CD4+ T cells from blood (PBMCs), sampled 24 months after the transplant. The chain couples TRBV19 to TRBJ2-5, with 8 nucleotides matching TRBD1. CDR3 DNA, as far as it was read: TGTGCCAGTAGGAAAGGACAGGGAGAGACC. This codes for CASRKGQGET. The full CDR3 protein reads CASRKGQGETQYF.